This T cell receptor beta chain was recorded in a study of T cells in localized non-small cell lung cancer. Broader study findings: A median of around 60 clones ranked among the top 100 in tumor appeared in adjacent lung.

In this sample, this clone turned up once. Its cognate antigen is unknown. Some clones are missing from TCRdb's copy, which holds only in-frame ones; the method was immunoSEQ multiplex PCR. The sample comprises about 130,000 clones, around 92% of which are singletons, and around 1.7% rests with the top ten. The germline V gene has CDR1 SGHTA and CDR2 FQGNSA. This CDR3 comprises 12 residues. V was shortened by 1 base and J by 8 bases, with 6 bases between the two germline ends. The origin of this receptor is a female donor older than 55 with stage I lung adenocarcinoma. The chain uses TRBV7-2 and TRBJ2-1; D is unclear. Source: peripheral blood, taken before any cancer treatment. CDR3: CASSLGWDEQFF. The CDR3 bases are TGTGCCAGCAGCTTAGGTTGGGATGAGCAGTTCTTC.